This TCR beta chain stems from a study of molecular identifiers for immune sequencing clone quantification. This CDR3 is built from 14 residues. Germline values: CDR1 SGHVS, CDR2 FQNEAQ. V shed 5 bases, J shed 5 bases, and the junction held 7 bases outside the gene matches. Previously described methods with listed TCR primers produced the bulk TCR libraries. TCRdb recomputed calls from the PCR reads with MiXCR, one row per CDR3 protein. Here the sample spans about half a million distinct CDR3 sequences, 25% being singletons. The TCR was taken from a human donor in good health. Some libraries in this study had Jurkat cell RNA spiked in. The chain employs TRBV7-8 and TRBJ2-7; 9 bases are shared with TRBD2. The sequenced material came from naive CD8+ T cells from blood, with Jurkat cell RNA spiked in. Subset reported: FACS-sorted CD8+CD4-CCR7+CD45RA+ naive T cells. The DNA for the CDR3 is TGTGCCAGCAGCCTCGCGGGGGGGCGGAACGAGCAGTACTTC. Translated: CASSLAGGRNEQYF. The full variable domain, in which reference TRBV7-8 and TRBJ2-7 provide the parts outside the CDR3, is GAGVSQSPRYKVAKRGQDVALRCDPISGHVSLFWYQQALGQGPEFLTYFQNEAQLDKSGLPSDRFFAERPEGSVSTLKIQRTQQEDSAVYLCASSLAGGRNEQYFGPGTRLTVT.